These 2 T cell receptor beta chains came from one sample sequenced in a study of blood T cell repertoires in COVID-19. Method: immunoSEQ multiplex PCR; TCRdb's copy keeps in-frame clones and lacks some. The sample lists 94,000 or so clones, around 88% occurring once. The sample was peripheral blood. The source is a woman between 65 and 79 years old with acute or convalescent COVID-19.

This clone was detected a few times. Other nucleotide sequences from this sample produce the same CDR3. This chain links TRBV9 with TRBJ2-1; no clear D. Germline CDR1 and CDR2: SGDLS and YYNGEE. V was trimmed by 0 bases and J by 9 bases, leaving 7 bases between them. This CDR3 contains 12 residues. CDR3 loop: CASSVVAGEQFF. CDR3 sequence (DNA): TGTGCCAGCAGCGTAGTTGCCGGTGAGCAGTTCTTC.

This chain connects TRBV6-5 to TRBJ2-7; TRBD1 aligns across 9 bases. The trim removed 6 bases at V and 1 base at J, leaving 7 bases unmatched. The CDR3 loop spans 15 amino acids. Germline assignment: CDR1 MNHEY and CDR2 SVGAGI. Here the CDR3 reads CASRFRGTGSYEQYF. The CDR3 DNA reads as TGTGCCAGCAGATTCCGGGGGACAGGGTCCTACGAGCAGTACTTC.